One and the same sample provided the 13 T cell receptor beta chains below, sequenced in a study of control samples from healthy donors and cancer patients. Method: immunoSEQ multiplex PCR; TCRdb's copy keeps in-frame clones and lacks some. The sample lists around 63,000 clones, 70% to 90% occurring once. Sequencing was performed on PBMCs. The receptors originated from a woman between 50 and 59 years old with head and neck cancer.

This clone appeared a few times. The junction departs from germline at one end; a sequencing error may be responsible. This chain uses TRBV19 with TRBJ2-7, with 7 bases aligning to TRBD1. CDR1 and CDR2 (germline): LNHDA, SQIVND (reference sequence). This CDR3 region has 13 residues. CDR3 coding DNA: TGTGCCAGTAGTATAAGGGATCCCGGGACAGTCGTATTC. Amino acid sequence: CASSIRDPGTVVF.

The rearrangement joins TRBV9 to TRBJ1-3, with D possibly being TRBD1 (6 bases). The germline V gene encodes CDR1 SGDLS and CDR2 YYNGEE. Trimming cost V 1 base and J 4 bases, with 12 bases left between them. The CDR3 runs 15 residues. DNA for the CDR3: TGTGCCAGCAGCGTATCGGGGGCGGAAGGAAACACCATATATTTT. This gives the protein CASSVSGAEGNTIYF.

This sequence joins TRBV28 and TRBJ1-5; D remains ambiguous. Deletions cut 2 bases from V and 7 bases from J, with 12 bases between. Germline V gene sequence: CDR1 MDHEN, CDR2 SYDVKM. The CDR3 contains 14 residues. The CDR3 DNA sequence: TGTGCCAGCAGTTTACTTCAGGTGTTGCAGCCCCAGCATTTT. Translated, it gives CASSLLQVLQPQHF.

The chain employs TRBV15 and TRBJ1-5; D unresolved. The V end lost 5 bases, the J end lost 3 bases, and 14 bases lay between the germline ends. The CDR3 contains 15 residues. From germline, CDR1 is LNHNV and CDR2 YYDKDF (reference sequence). CDR3 residues: CATSPRGTYNQPQHF. The DNA of the CDR3 is TGTGCCACCAGCCCACGGGGAACCTACAATCAGCCCCAGCATTTT.

The CDR3 reads CASSSPPTGLMAEAFF. As DNA, the CDR3 is TGTGCCAGTAGTAGCCCCCCCACAGGGCTCATGGCTGAAGCTTTCTTT. The chain employs TRBV19 and TRBJ1-1; tentative D call: TRBD1 (6 bases). Germline V CDR1 and CDR2: LNHDA, SQIVND (reference sequence). The CDR3 covers 16 residues. Between the trimmed V and J ends, which lost 4 bases and 6 bases, there was a span of 21 bases.

This clone came up once. The rearrangement links TRBV28 to TRBJ2-1; 7 bases line up with TRBD1. Trimming at V came to 5 bases and at J to 8 bases, leaving 12 bases not matched to a gene. The CDR3 contains 15 residues. The germline CDR1 and CDR2 sequences are MDHEN and SYDVKM. The CDR3 nucleotides read TGTGCCAGCAGTCCCCCGCAAGGGGGCGCGGATGAGCAGTTCTTC. Its protein is CASSPPQGGADEQFF.

The V call is TRBV27, the J call TRBJ1-6; D remains unclear. The CDR3 runs 13 residues. Germline CDR1 reads MNHEY; CDR2 reads SMNVEV (reference sequence). With 9 bases removed from V and 2 bases from J, the gap between germline ends came to 8 bases. CDR3 DNA sequence: TGTGCCAGTTCGATAACCTATAATTCACCCCTCCACTTT. As protein: CASSITYNSPLHF.

The chain joins TRBV27 to TRBJ2-7; unclear D gene. The CDR3 loop spans 12 amino acids. Germline values: CDR1 MNHEY, CDR2 SMNVEV (reference sequence). Trimming removed 3 bases at V and 1 base at J, with 4 bases between. CDR3 in DNA: TGTGCCAGCAGTTTCCTTTCCTACGAGCAGTACTTC. It yields the protein CASSFLSYEQYF.

The rearrangement links TRBV5-1 to TRBJ1-2; 9 nucleotides agree with TRBD1. V was clipped by 3 bases and J by 5 bases; unmatched bases: 8. The length of the CDR3 is 15 residues. Germline-derived CDR1 and CDR2 are SGHRS and YFSETQ. As DNA, the CDR3 is TGCGCCAGCAGCTCGGGACAGGGAGTTGGGTATGGCTACACCTTC. Amino acids: CASSSGQGVGYGYTF. The full variable domain, with the rest looked up from reference TRBV5-1 and TRBJ1-2, is KAGVTQTPRYLIKTRGQQVTLSCSPISGHRSVSWYQQTPGQGLQFLFEYFSETQRNKGNFPGRFSGRQFSNSRSEMNVSTLELGDSALYLCASSSGQGVGYGYTFGSGTRLTVV.

The chain is built from TRBV11-2 and TRBJ2-2; 7 nucleotides line up with TRBD1. Trimming removed 1 base from V and 8 bases from J; junction bases left unmatched: 13. CDR3 length: 17 residues. CDR1 SGHAT and CDR2 FQNNGV come from the germline V gene. CDR3 bases: TGTGCCAGCAGCTTAGGAGGGTCGGGACAGATCTCGGGGGAGCTGTTTTTT. It codes for CASSLGGSGQISGELFF.

Remarks on this clone: The sample contains more than one DNA sequence encoding this CDR3. The chain carries TRBV9 and TRBJ1-3; possibly TRBD1 for D (5 bases). V was shortened by 0 bases and J by 0 bases, with 7 bases between the two germline ends. The CDR3 runs 15 residues. Per germline, CDR1 SGDLS and CDR2 YYNGEE. The CDR3 DNA follows: TGTGCCAGCAGCGTAGTAGGGGACTCTGGAAACACCATATATTTT. Translated, it gives CASSVVGDSGNTIYF.

The J gene is TRBJ2-7, the V gene TRBV28; D possibly matches TRBD1 or TRBD2 (5 bases each). The CDR3 consists of 19 residues. In germline, CDR1 is MDHEN, CDR2 SYDVKM. V was pared by 6 bases and J by 2 bases, with 29 bases between. CDR3 sequence (DNA): TGTGCCAGCAGCCTCGGTGGTTGGGGCGAGGGGCGAGGGACCTACGAGCAGTACTTC. Protein product: CASSLGGWGEGRGTYEQYF. Full variable domain (outside the CDR3, taken from reference TRBV28 and TRBJ2-7): DVKVTQSSRYLVKRTGEKVFLECVQDMDHENMFWYRQDPGLGLRLIYFSYDVKMKEKGDIPEGYSVSREKKERFSLILESASTNQTSMYLCASSLGGWGEGRGTYEQYFGPGTRLTVT.

The chain uses TRBV4-1 and TRBJ1-1, with a tentative D call TRBD1 (5 bases). This CDR3 is built from 14 residues. V lost 11 bases and J lost 4, with 20 bases in between. The germline CDR1 and CDR2 sequences are MGHRA and YSYEKL. The CDR3 loop reads CASIRGETSTEAFF. The CDR3 coding sequence is TGCGCCTCCATTAGGGGCGAGACAAGCACTGAAGCTTTCTTT.